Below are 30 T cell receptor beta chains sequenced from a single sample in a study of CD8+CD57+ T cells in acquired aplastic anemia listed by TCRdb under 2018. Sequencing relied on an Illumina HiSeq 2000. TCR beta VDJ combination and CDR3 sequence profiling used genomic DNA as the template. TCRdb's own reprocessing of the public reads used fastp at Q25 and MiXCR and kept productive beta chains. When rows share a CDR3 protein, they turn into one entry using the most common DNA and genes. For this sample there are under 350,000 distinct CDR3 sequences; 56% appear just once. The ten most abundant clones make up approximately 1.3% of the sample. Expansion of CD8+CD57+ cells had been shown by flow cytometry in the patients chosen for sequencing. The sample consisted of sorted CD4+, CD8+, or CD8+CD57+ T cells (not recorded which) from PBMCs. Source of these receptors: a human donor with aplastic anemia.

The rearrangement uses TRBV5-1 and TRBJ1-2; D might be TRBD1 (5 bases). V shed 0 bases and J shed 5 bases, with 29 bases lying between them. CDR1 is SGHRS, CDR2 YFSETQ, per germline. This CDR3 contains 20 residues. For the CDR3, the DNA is TGCGCCAGCAGCTTGGTCGCTCGGGACCTGGGGACCGACAGCAGATATGGCTACACCTTC. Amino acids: CASSLVARDLGTDSRYGYTF. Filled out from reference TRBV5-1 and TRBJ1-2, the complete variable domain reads KAGVTQTPRYLIKTRGQQVTLSCSPISGHRSVSWYQQTPGQGLQFLFEYFSETQRNKGNFPGRFSGRQFSNSRSEMNVSTLELGDSALYLCASSLVARDLGTDSRYGYTFGSGTRLTVV.

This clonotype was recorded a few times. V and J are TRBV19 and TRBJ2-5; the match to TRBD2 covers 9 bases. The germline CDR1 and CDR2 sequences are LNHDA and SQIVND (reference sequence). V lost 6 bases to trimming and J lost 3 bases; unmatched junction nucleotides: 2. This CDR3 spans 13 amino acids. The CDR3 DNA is TGTGCCAGTAGGGGACTAGCAAAAGAGACCCAGTACTTC. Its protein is CASRGLAKETQYF.

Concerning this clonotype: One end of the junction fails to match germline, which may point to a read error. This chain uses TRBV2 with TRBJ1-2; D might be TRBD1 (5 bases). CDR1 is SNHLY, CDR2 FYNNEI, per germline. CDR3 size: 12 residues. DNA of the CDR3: TGTGCCAGCAGCGAAGCGCGGGGGATTCGGACCTTC. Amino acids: CASSEARGIRTF.

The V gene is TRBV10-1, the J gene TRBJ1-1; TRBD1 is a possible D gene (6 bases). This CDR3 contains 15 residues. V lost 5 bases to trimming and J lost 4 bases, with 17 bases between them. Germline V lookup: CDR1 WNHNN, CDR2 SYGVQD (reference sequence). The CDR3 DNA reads TGCGCCAGCAGTCCGGGACACCCTAGTATCACTGAAGCTTTCTTT. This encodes CASSPGHPSITEAFF.

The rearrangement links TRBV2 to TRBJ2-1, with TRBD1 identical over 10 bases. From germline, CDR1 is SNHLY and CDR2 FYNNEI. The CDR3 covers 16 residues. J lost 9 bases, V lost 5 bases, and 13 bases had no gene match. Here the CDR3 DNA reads TGTGCCAGCAGTTTCCGACAGGGGGCGGCCGGGGGTGAGCAGTTCTTC. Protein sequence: CASSFRQGAAGGEQFF.

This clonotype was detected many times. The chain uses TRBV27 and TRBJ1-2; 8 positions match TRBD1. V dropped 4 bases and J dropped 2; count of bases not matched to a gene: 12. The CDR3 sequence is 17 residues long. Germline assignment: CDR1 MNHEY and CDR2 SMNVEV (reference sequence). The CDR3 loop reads CASSSRTGTPINYGYTF. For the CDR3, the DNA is TGTGCCAGCAGTTCCCGGACAGGGACCCCGATCAACTATGGCTACACCTTC.

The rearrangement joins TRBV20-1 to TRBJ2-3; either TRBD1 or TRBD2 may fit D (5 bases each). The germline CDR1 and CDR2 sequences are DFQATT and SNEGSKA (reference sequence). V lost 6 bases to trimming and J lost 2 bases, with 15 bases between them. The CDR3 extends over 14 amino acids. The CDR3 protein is CSAGDRKITDTQYF. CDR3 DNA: TGCAGTGCCGGGGACCGGAAGATCACAGATACGCAGTATTTT.

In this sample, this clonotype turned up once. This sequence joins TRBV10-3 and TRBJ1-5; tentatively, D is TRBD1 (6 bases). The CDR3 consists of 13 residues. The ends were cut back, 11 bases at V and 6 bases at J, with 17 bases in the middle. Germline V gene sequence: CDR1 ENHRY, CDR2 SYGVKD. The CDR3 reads CAATGPFSQPQHF. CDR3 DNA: TGTGCCGCGACAGGACCGTTCAGTCAGCCCCAGCATTTT.

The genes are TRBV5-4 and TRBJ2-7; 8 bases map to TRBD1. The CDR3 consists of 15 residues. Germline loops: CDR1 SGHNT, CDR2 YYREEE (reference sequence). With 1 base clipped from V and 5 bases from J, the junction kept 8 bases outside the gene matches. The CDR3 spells CASSLSARGQDEQYF. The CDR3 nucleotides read TGTGCCAGCAGCTTGTCGGCCAGGGGGCAGGACGAGCAGTACTTC.

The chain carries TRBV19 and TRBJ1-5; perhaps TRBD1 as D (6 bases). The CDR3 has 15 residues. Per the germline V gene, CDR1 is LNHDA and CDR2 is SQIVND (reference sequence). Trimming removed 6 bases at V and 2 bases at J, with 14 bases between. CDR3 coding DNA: TGTGCCAGTAGAAGACAGGAGGGAGGCAATCAGCCCCAGCATTTT. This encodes CASRRQEGGNQPQHF.

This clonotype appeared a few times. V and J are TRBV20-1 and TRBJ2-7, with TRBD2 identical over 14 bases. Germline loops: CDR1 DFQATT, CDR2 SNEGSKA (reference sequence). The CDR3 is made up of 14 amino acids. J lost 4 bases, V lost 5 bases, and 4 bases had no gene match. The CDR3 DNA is TGCAGTGCTCCCGGGACTAGCGGGGGTTACGAGCAGTACTTC. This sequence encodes CSAPGTSGGYEQYF.

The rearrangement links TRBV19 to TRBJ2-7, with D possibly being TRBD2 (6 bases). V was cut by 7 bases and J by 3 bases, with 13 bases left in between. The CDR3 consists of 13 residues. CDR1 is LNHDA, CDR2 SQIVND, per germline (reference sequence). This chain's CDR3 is CASKGGKSYEQYF. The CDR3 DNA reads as TGTGCCAGTAAAGGCGGGAAAAGCTACGAGCAGTACTTC.

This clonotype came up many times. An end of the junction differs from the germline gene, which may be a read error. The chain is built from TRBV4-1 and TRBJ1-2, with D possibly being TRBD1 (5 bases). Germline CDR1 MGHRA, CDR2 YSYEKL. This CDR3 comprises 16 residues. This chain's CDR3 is CASSQDVAGVPYGCTF. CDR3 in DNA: TGCGCCAGCAGCCAAGATGTGGCGGGGGTCCCCTATGGCTGCACCTTC.

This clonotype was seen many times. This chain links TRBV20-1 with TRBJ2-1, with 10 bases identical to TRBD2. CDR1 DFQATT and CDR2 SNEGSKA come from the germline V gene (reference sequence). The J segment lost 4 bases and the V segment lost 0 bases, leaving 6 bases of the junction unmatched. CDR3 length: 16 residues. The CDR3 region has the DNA TGCAGTGCTAGAGATATGGGTAGCGGGGGGTACAATGAGCAGTTCTTC. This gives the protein CSARDMGSGGYNEQFF.

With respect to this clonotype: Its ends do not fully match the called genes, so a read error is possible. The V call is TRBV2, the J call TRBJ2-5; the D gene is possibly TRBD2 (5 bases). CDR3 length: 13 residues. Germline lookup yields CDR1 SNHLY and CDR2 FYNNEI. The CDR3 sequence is CACTPRAQEIQYF. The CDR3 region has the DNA TGTGCCTGCACCCCGAGGGCTCAAGAGATCCAGTACTTC.

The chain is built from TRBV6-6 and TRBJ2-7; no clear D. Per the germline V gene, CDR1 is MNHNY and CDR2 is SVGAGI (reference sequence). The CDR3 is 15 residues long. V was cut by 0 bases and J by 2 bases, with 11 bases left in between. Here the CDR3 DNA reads TGTGCCAGCAGTTACTCCGTGTACATGCCCTACGAGCAGTACTTC. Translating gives CASSYSVYMPYEQYF.

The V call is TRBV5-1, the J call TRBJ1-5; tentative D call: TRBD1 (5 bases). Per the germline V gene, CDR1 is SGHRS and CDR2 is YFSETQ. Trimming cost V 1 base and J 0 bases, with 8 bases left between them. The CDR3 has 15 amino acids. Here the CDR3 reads CASSLSGTSNQPQHF. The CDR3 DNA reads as TGCGCCAGCAGCTTGTCAGGGACTAGCAATCAGCCCCAGCATTTT.

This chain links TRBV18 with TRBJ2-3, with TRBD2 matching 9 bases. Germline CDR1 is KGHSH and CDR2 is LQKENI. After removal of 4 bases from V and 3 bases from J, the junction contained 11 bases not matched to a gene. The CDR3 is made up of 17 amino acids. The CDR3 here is CASSLNLAGLGTDTQYF. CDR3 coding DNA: TGTGCCAGCTCACTGAACCTAGCGGGGTTAGGTACAGATACGCAGTATTTT.

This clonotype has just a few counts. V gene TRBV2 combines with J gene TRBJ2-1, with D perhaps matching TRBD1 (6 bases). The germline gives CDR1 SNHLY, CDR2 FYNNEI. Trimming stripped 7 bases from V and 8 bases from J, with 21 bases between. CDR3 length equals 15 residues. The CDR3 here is CASTEPRGLIDEQFF. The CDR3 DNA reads TGTGCCAGCACCGAGCCCAGGGGTTTGATCGATGAGCAGTTCTTC.

The CDR3 region has the DNA TGCAGTGCTACTAGACAGGTGACCCAGTACTTC. It encodes CSATRQVTQYF. The J gene is TRBJ2-5, the V gene TRBV20-1, with D possibly being TRBD1 (6 bases). V dropped 4 bases and J dropped 7 bases, with 10 bases sitting between them. The germline CDR1 and CDR2 sequences are DFQATT and SNEGSKA (reference sequence). CDR3 length: 11 residues.

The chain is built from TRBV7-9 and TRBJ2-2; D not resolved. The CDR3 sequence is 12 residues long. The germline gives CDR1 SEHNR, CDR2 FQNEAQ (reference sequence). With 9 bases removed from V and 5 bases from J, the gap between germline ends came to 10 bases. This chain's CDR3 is CASPAGTGELFF. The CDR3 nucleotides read TGTGCCAGTCCGGCTGGGACCGGGGAGCTGTTTTTT.

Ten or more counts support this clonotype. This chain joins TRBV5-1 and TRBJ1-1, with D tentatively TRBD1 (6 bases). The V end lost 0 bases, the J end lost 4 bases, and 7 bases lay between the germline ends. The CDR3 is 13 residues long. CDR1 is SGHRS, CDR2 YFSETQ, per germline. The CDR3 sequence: CASSLEGGTEAFF. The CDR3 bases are TGCGCCAGCAGCTTGGAAGGGGGCACTGAAGCTTTCTTT.

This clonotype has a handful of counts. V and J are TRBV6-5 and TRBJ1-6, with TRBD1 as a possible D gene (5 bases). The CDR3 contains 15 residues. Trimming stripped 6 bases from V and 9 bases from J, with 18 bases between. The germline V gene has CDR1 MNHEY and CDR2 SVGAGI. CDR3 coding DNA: TGTGCCAGCAGCGTCCCCCGGGGCACCGTTTCACCCCTCCACTTT. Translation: CASSVPRGTVSPLHF.

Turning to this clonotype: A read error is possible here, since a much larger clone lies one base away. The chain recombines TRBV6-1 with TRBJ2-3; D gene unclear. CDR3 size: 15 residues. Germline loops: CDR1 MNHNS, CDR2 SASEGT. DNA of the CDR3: TGTGCCAGCAGTGAAATAGCAGGAAGCACAGATATGCAGTATTTT. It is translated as CASSEIAGSTDMQYF.

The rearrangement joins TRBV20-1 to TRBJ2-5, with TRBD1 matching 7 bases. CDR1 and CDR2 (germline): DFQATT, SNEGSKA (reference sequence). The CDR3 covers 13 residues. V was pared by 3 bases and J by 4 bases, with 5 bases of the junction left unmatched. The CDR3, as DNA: TGCAGTGCTAGTCCCACAGGGGTAGAGACCCAGTACTTC. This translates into CSASPTGVETQYF.

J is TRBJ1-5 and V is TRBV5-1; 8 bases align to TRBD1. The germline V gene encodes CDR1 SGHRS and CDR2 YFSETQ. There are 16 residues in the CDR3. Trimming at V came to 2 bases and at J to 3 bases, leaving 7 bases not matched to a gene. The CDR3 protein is CASSLQGVIPNQPQHF. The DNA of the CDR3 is TGCGCCAGCAGCTTACAGGGGGTCATCCCCAATCAGCCCCAGCATTTT.

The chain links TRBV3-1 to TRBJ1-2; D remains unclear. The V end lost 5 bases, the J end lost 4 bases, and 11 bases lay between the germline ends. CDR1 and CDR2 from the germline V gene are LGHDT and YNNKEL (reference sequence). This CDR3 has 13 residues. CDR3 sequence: CASSADIAYGYTF. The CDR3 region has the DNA TGTGCCAGCAGCGCCGACATCGCCTATGGCTACACCTTC.

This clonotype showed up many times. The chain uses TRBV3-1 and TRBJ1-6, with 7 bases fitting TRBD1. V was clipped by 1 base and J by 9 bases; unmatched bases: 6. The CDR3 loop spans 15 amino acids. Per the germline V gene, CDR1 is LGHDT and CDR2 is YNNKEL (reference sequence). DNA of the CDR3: TGTGCCAGCAGCCAAGTGGGGACAGTTGGTTCACCCCTCCACTTT. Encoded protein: CASSQVGTVGSPLHF.

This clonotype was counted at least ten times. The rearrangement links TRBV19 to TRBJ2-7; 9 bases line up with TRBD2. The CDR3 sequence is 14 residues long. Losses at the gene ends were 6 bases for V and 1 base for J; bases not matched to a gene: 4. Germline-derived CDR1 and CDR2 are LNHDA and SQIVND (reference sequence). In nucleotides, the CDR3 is TGTGCCAGTAGCAGCGGACTAGCGTCCTACGAGCAGTACTTC. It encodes CASSSGLASYEQYF.

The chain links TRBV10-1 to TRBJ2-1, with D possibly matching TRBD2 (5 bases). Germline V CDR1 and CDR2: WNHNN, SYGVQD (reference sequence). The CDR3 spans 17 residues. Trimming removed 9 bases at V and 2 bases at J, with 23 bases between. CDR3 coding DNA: TGCGCCAGTAGAAAGCGGAAGCTTCCTAGGCCCTACAATGAGCAGTTCTTC. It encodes CASRKRKLPRPYNEQFF.